Listed below are T cell receptor beta chains from one sample, sequenced in a study of blood T cell repertoires in COVID-19. Sequencing used immunoSEQ multiplex PCR; TCRdb keeps in-frame clones, though not all of them. The table records 120,000 or so clones, 82% of them present only once. The specimen was peripheral blood. Receptors originate from a woman aged 70-85 years with acute or convalescent COVID-19. Both conserved end residues are part of each CDR3. The D gene is left open where the match is weak. Expanded clones get a size class; other rows say once, few or many, or leave the size out.

v_gene: TRBV3-1/TRBV3-2; abundance: NA; j_gene: TRBJ1-3; d_gene: NA; CDR3nt: TGTGCCAGCAGCCACTCGACAGAATCTGGAAACACCATATATTTT; CDR3aa: CASSHSTESGNTIYF
v_gene: TRBV6-5; abundance: NA; j_gene: TRBJ1-2; d_gene: NA; CDR3nt: TGTGCCAGTTCGGACAGCTACTATGGCTACACCTTC; CDR3aa: CASSDSYYGYTF
v_gene: TRBV6-5; abundance: NA; j_gene: TRBJ1-1; d_gene: TRBD1; CDR3nt: TGTGCCAGCAGCCCACGGACAGGAAAATACGGTGAAGCTTTCTTT; CDR3aa: CASSPRTGKYGEAFF
v_gene: TRBV3-1/TRBV3-2; abundance: NA; j_gene: TRBJ2-5; d_gene: NA; CDR3nt: TGTGCCAGCAGCACGATGGACCGGGGGGAGACCCAGTACTTC; CDR3aa: CASSTMDRGETQYF
v_gene: TRBV11-2; abundance: once; j_gene: TRBJ1-6; d_gene: TRBD1; CDR3nt: TGTGCCAGCAGCCAGGGGGCAGGGACCAATTCACCCCTCCACTTT; CDR3aa: CASSQGAGTNSPLHF
v_gene: TRBV4-1; abundance: NA; j_gene: TRBJ1-1; d_gene: TRBD1; CDR3nt: TGCGCCAGCAGCCCCCCTGACAGGGGGGGTACTGAAGCTTTCTTT; CDR3aa: CASSPPDRGGTEAFF
v_gene: TRBV6-5; abundance: NA; j_gene: TRBJ2-5; d_gene: TRBD1; CDR3nt: TGTGCCAGCAGGTACCGGGACAGGGGTTTGCAAGAGACCCAGTACTTC; CDR3aa: CASRYRDRGLQETQYF
v_gene: TRBV7-2; abundance: NA; j_gene: TRBJ1-1; d_gene: NA; CDR3nt: TGTGCCAGCAGCCGGACTATCAACACTGAAGCTTTCTTT; CDR3aa: CASSRTINTEAFF
v_gene: TRBV28; abundance: NA; j_gene: TRBJ2-4; d_gene: NA; CDR3nt: TGTGCCAGCAGTTTAGCCCTCCGGGCCAAAAACATTCAGTACTTC; CDR3aa: CASSLALRAKNIQYF
v_gene: TRBV3-1/TRBV3-2; abundance: NA; j_gene: TRBJ1-2; d_gene: NA; CDR3nt: TGTGCCAGCAGCCAAGATCATTCAGGATTTAACTATGGCTACACCTTC; CDR3aa: CASSQDHSGFNYGYTF
v_gene: TRBV3-1/TRBV3-2; abundance: once; j_gene: TRBJ1-6; d_gene: TRBD1; CDR3nt: TGTGCCAGCAGCCAAGAAGACAGGGCCCGCTCCTATAATTCACCCCTCCACTTT; CDR3aa: CASSQEDRARSYNSPLHF
v_gene: TRBV18; abundance: NA; j_gene: TRBJ1-6; d_gene: TRBD1; CDR3nt: TGTGCCAGCTCACCCGGGACAGCCGATAATTCACCCCTCCACTTT; CDR3aa: CASSPGTADNSPLHF
v_gene: TRBV18; abundance: NA; j_gene: TRBJ2-5; d_gene: TRBD1; CDR3nt: TGTGCCAGCTCAGCCGGGACAGGGGGCTTGAAGACCCAGTACTTC; CDR3aa: CASSAGTGGLKTQYF
v_gene: TRBV21-1; abundance: NA; j_gene: TRBJ1-3; d_gene: NA; CDR3nt: TGTGCCAGCACCACACAGGGTAACTCTGGAAACACCATATATTTT; CDR3aa: CASTTQGNSGNTIYF
v_gene: TRBV19; abundance: NA; j_gene: TRBJ1-4; d_gene: NA; CDR3nt: TGTGCCATTTCCCCGACAGGTTTTAATGAAAAACTGTTTTTT; CDR3aa: CAISPTGFNEKLFF
v_gene: TRBV27; abundance: NA; j_gene: TRBJ1-6; d_gene: TRBD1; CDR3nt: TGTGCCAGCAGTCCGGACAGGGTCGGTTCACCCCTCCACTTT; CDR3aa: CASSPDRVGSPLHF
v_gene: TRBV3-1/TRBV3-2; abundance: NA; j_gene: TRBJ2-5; d_gene: NA; CDR3nt: TGTGCCAGCAGCCAAGCAACTCATCAAGAGACCCAGTACTTC; CDR3aa: CASSQATHQETQYF
v_gene: TRBV6-6; abundance: NA; j_gene: TRBJ2-5; d_gene: NA; CDR3nt: TGTGCCAGCAGACGGGGGGCGGGGGAGACCCAGTACTTC; CDR3aa: CASRRGAGETQYF
v_gene: TRBV15; abundance: NA; j_gene: TRBJ2-3; d_gene: TRBD2; CDR3nt: TGTGCCACCGTTCGTTTAGCGGGGGTCACAGATACGCAGTATTTT; CDR3aa: CATVRLAGVTDTQYF
v_gene: TRBV7-6; abundance: NA; j_gene: TRBJ2-3; d_gene: TRBD2; CDR3nt: TGTGCCAGCAGCTTAGGTGCTAGCGGGGTCACAGATACGCAGTATTTT; CDR3aa: CASSLGASGVTDTQYF
v_gene: TRBV5-6; abundance: NA; j_gene: TRBJ1-4; d_gene: NA; CDR3nt: TGTGCCAGCAGCCCCTGGGCAATTGAAAAACTGTTTTTT; CDR3aa: CASSPWAIEKLFF
v_gene: TRBV19; abundance: once; j_gene: TRBJ1-2; d_gene: NA; CDR3nt: TGTGCCAGTAGTATTCCCATGACAGGAAACTATGGCTACACCTTC; CDR3aa: CASSIPMTGNYGYTF
v_gene: TRBV7-8; abundance: NA; j_gene: TRBJ1-3; d_gene: NA; CDR3nt: TGTGCCAGCAGCTTGGGTGACACTGGAAACACCATATATTTT; CDR3aa: CASSLGDTGNTIYF
v_gene: TRBV5-1; abundance: NA; j_gene: TRBJ1-1; d_gene: NA; CDR3nt: TGCGCCAGCAGCCCACAGGCTATTAGTGAGGCTTTCTTT; CDR3aa: CASSPQAISEAFF
v_gene: TRBV24-1; abundance: NA; j_gene: TRBJ2-1; d_gene: TRBD1; CDR3nt: TGTGCCACCAGTCCCCCCGGGACAGACTACAATGAGCAGTTCTTC; CDR3aa: CATSPPGTDYNEQFF
v_gene: TRBV11-3; abundance: NA; j_gene: TRBJ1-4; d_gene: TRBD1; CDR3nt: TGTGCCAGCAGCTTACCAGGGACAGGGACGACTAATGAAAAACTGTTTTTT; CDR3aa: CASSLPGTGTTNEKLFF
v_gene: TRBV4-3; abundance: NA; j_gene: TRBJ1-4; d_gene: NA; CDR3nt: TGCGCCAGCAGCCAAGATTTCAGGGGTGGGAGTAATGAAAAACTGTTTTTT; CDR3aa: CASSQDFRGGSNEKLFF